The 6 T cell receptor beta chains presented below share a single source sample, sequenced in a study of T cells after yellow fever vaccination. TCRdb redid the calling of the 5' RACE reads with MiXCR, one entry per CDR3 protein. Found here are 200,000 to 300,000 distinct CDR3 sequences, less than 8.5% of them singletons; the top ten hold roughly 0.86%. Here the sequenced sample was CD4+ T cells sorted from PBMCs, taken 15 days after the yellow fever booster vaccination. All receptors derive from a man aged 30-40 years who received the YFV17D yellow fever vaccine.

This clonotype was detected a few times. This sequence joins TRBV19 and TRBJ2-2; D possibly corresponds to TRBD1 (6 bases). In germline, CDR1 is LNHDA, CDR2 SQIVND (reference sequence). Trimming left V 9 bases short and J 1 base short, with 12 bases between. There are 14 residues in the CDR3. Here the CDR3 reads CASKVGQNTGELFF. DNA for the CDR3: TGTGCCAGCAAAGTGGGACAGAACACCGGGGAGCTGTTTTTT.

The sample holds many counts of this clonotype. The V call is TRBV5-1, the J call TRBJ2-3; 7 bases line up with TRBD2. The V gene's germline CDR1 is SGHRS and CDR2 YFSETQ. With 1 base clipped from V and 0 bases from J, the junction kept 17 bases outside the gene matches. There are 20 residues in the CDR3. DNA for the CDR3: TGCGCCAGCAGCTTGTGGGGCGGTGGAGGCGGGAGAAGGAGCACAGATACGCAGTATTTT. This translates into CASSLWGGGGGRRSTDTQYF.

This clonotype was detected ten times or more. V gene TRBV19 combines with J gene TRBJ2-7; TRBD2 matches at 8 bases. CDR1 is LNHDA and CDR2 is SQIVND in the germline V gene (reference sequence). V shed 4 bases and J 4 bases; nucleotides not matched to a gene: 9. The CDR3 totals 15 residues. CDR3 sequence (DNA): TGTGCCAGTAGTACCCGTCGGGGGGGACCTTACGAGCAGTACTTC. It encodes CASSTRRGGPYEQYF.

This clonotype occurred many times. CDR3 in DNA: TGCGCCAGCAGCTTGGATGGACTCAACTACGAGCAGTACTTC. Translating it yields CASSLDGLNYEQYF. The V gene is TRBV5-1, the J gene TRBJ2-7; possible D gene TRBD2, 5 bases. The V gene lost 0 bases and the J gene lost 3 bases, with 10 bases spanning the gap. The CDR3 is made up of 14 amino acids. Germline CDR1 is SGHRS and CDR2 is YFSETQ. The full variable domain, rest sourced from reference TRBV5-1 and TRBJ2-7, is KAGVTQTPRYLIKTRGQQVTLSCSPISGHRSVSWYQQTPGQGLQFLFEYFSETQRNKGNFPGRFSGRQFSNSRSEMNVSTLELGDSALYLCASSLDGLNYEQYFGPGTRLTVT.

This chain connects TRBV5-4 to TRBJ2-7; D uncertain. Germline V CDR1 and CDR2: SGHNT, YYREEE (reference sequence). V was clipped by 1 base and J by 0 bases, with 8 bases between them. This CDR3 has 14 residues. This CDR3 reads CASSLSSTSYEQYF. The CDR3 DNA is TGTGCCAGCAGCTTGTCTTCAACCTCCTACGAGCAGTACTTC.

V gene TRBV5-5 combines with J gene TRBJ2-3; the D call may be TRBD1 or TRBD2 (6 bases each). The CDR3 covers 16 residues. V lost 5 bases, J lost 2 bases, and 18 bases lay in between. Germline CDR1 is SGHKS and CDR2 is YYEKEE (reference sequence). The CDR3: CASRRGTPSNTDTQYF. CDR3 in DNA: TGTGCCAGCAGGCGCGGGACACCTTCTAACACAGATACGCAGTATTTT. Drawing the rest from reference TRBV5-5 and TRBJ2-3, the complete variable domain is DAGVTQSPTHLIKTRGQQVTLRCSPISGHKSVSWYQQVLGQGPQFIFQYYEKEERGRGNFPDRFSARQFPNYSSELNVNALLLGDSALYLCASRRGTPSNTDTQYFGPGTRLTVL.